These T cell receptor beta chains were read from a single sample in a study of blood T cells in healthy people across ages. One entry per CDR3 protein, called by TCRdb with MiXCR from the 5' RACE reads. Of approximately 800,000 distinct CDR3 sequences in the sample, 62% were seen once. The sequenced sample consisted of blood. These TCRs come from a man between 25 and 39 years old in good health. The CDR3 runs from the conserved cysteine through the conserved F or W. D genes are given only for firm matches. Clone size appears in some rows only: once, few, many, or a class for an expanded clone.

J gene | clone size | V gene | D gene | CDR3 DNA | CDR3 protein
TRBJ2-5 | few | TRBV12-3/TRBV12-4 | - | TGTGCCAGCAGTTTTGGCAGACAAGAGACCCAGTACTTC | CASSFGRQETQYF
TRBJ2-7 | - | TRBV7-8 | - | TGTGCCAGCAGCTTAGCCCGTCAGGGGCACTACGAGCAGTACTTC | CASSLARQGHYEQYF
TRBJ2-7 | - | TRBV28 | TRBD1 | TGTGCCAGCAGTGCCGCTCGGGACAGGGGTTCGGACGAGCAGTACTTC | CASSAARDRGSDEQYF
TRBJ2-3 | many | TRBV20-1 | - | TGCAGTGCTTATAGCCTTACCACAGATACGCAGTATTTT | CSAYSLTTDTQYF
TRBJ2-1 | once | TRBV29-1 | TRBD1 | TGCAGCGTTGTCCCTTTCACAGGGGCTGACAATGAGCAGTTCTTC | CSVVPFTGADNEQFF
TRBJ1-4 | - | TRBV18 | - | TGTGCCAGCTCACCAGCAACAACTAATGAAAAACTGTTTTTT | CASSPATTNEKLFF
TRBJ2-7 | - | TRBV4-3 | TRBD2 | TGCGCCAGCAGCCAATTTTCGACTAGCGGGCCTACGACGACCTCCTACGAGCAGTACTTC | CASSQFSTSGPTTTSYEQYF
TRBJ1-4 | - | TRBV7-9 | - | TGTGCCAGCAGCTTAATAGGTGAAAAACTGTTTTTT | CASSLIGEKLFF
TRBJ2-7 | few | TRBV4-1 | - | TGCGCCAGCAGCCCAGCCAGCTACCTGGACAGCACCTACGAGCAGTACTTC | CASSPASYLDSTYEQYF
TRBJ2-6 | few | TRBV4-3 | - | TGCGCCAGCAGCCAAGGCTTCCAACCTTCTGGGGCCAACGTCCTGACTTTC | CASSQGFQPSGANVLTF
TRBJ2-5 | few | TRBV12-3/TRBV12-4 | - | TGTGCCAGCAGTCAGGACAGTCCTTTCCAGGAGACCCAGTACTTC | CASSQDSPFQETQYF
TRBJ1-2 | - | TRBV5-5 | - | TGTGCCAGCACTCCTGGGTCAGCTAACTATGGCTACACCTTC | CASTPGSANYGYTF
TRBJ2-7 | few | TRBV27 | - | TGTGCCAGCAGTTTTCAACAGGGTTGGTCCTACGAGCAGTACTTC | CASSFQQGWSYEQYF
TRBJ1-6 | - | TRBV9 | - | TGTGCCAGCAGCGGGGGGGGCTTTAATAATTCACCCCTCCACTTT | CASSGGGFNNSPLHF
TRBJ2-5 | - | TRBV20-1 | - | TGCAGTGCTAGAGGACCGGGACCGCAAGAGACCCAGTACTTC | CSARGPGPQETQYF
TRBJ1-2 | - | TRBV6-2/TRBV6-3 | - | TGTGCCAGCAGTTACTCTGGAGAGTATGGCTACACCTTC | CASSYSGEYGYTF
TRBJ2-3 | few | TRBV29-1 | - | TGCAGCGTTGAAGATGCCAGGGTAGATACGCAGTATTTT | CSVEDARVDTQYF
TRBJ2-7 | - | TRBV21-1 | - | TGTGCCAGCAGCAAATACCCCAACAGGCCCAGCTACGAGCAGTACTTC | CASSKYPNRPSYEQYF
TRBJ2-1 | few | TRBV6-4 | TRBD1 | TGTGCCAGCAGTGACTCGCCGGGACAGGGTAATGAGCAGTTCTTC | CASSDSPGQGNEQFF
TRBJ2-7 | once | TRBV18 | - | TGTGCCAGCTCACCCCCCGCAAGCTCCTACGAGCAGTACTTC | CASSPPASSYEQYF
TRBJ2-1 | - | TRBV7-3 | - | TGTGCCAGCAGCTCCCCGGACTCTATCTCCTACAATGAGCAGTTCTTC | CASSSPDSISYNEQFF
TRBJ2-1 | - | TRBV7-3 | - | TGTGCCAGCAGCATAGCCCGGGACAATGAGCAGTTCTTC | CASSIARDNEQFF
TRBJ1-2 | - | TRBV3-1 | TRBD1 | TGTGTCAGCAGCCAACCCTACAGGGGCACCAACTATGGCTACACCTTC | CVSSQPYRGTNYGYTF
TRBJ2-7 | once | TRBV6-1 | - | TGTGCCAGCAGTGAGTCGAACCTCTACAATGAGCAGTACTTC | CASSESNLYNEQYF
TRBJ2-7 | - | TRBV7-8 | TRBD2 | TGTGCCAGCAGCTTAGAGCGGGGGGCGGGATACGAGCAGTACTTT | CASSLERGAGYEQYF
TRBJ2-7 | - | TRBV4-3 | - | TGCGCCAGCAGCCAAGATTACAGGAACCTACAGGGAGTTGATGAGCAGTACTTT | CASSQDYRNLQGVDEQYF
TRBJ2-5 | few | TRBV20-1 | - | TGCAGTGCTAGAGATCAAGCGCGAGAGACCCAGTACTTC | CSARDQARETQYF
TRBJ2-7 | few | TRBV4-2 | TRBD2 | TGTGCCAGCAGCCCTGGGGGGGGAAAGCCCTACGAGCAGTACTTC | CASSPGGGKPYEQYF
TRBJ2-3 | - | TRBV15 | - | TGTGCCACTTCGCAGAACGGCCTGGTGGGGGATACGCAGTATTTT | CATSQNGLVGDTQYF
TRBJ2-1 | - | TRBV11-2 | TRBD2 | TGTGCCAGCAGCCCCTTCCGGGGGGAGGATGAGCAGTTCTTC | CASSPFRGEDEQFF
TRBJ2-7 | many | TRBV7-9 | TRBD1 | TGTGCCAGCAGCTTCCCGGGACAGGACGGCGAGCAGTACTTC | CASSFPGQDGEQYF
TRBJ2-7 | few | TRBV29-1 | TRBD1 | TGCAGCGTTGATAGCCCCGGGACAGGGGCCTACGAGCAGTACTTC | CSVDSPGTGAYEQYF
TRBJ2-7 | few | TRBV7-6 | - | TGTGCCAGCAGCTATGGTCGGGCGGTTTTCTACGAGCAGTACTTC | CASSYGRAVFYEQYF
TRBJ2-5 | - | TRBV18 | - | TGTGCCAGCTCACCAACGGCCCGGGATGAGACCCAGTACTTC | CASSPTARDETQYF
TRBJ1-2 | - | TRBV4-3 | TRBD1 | TGCGCCAGCAGCCAAGAAATGACCGGGACAGGGGCCTATGGCTACACCTTC | CASSQEMTGTGAYGYTF
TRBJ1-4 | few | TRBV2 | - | TGTGCCAGCAGCGCACAGGGTAATAATGAAAAACTGTTTTTT | CASSAQGNNEKLFF
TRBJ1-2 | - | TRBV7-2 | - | TGTGCCAGCAGCCCAAACCGCGGGGGCTACACCTTC | CASSPNRGGYTF
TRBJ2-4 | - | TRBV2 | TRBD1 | TGTGCCAGCAGGGCCCCAGGGGGCGGCAAAAACATTCAGTACTTC | CASRAPGGGKNIQYF
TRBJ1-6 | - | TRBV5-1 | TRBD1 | TGCGCCAGCAGACCCGACAGGGGAGGCAATTCACCCCTCCACTTT | CASRPDRGGNSPLHF
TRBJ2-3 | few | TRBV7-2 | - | TGTGCCAGCAGCTTAGTCGGCTTCGTTCGGGATACGCAGTATTTT | CASSLVGFVRDTQYF
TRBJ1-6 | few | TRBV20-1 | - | TGCAGTGCTAACCTCGGGGTCCGCTCACCCCTCCACTTT | CSANLGVRSPLHF
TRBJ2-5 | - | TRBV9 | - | TGTGCCAGCAGCGTCCGCGCAGGAGAGACCCAGTACTTC | CASSVRAGETQYF
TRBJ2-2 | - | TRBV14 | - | TGTGCCAGCAGCCACGACAGGACCGGGGAGCTGTTTTTT | CASSHDRTGELFF
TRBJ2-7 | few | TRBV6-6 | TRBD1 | TGTGCCAGCAGTCCGGGACAGTTAGGGGAGCAGTACTTC | CASSPGQLGEQYF
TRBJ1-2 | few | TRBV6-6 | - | TGTGCCAGCAGTCCGGGGGGCAGAGATGGCTACACCTTC | CASSPGGRDGYTF
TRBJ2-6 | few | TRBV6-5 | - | TGTGCCAGCAGTTATAACTCTGGGGCCAACGTCCTGACTTTC | CASSYNSGANVLTF
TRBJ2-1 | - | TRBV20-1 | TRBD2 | TGCAGTGGGCGACTAGCGGGTTACAATGAGCAGTTCTTC | CSGRLAGYNEQFF
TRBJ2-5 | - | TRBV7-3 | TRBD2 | TGTGCCAGCAGCTTAGCGGGGGAAGGGACCCAGTACTTC | CASSLAGEGTQYF
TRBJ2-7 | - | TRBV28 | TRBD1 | TGTGCCAGCAGTTTATCCGGGGCAGGGGGTTCCTACGAGCAGTACTTC | CASSLSGAGGSYEQYF
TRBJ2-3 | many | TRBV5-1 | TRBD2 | TGCGCCAGCAGCTCCTACTCTACTAGCGGGGGATTCCCAGATACGCAGTATTTT | CASSSYSTSGGFPDTQYF
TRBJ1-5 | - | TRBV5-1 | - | TGCGCCAGCAGCTGGGGGGACGGGAGCAATCAGCCCCAGCATTTT | CASSWGDGSNQPQHF
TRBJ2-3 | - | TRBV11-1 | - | TGTGCCAGCAGCTTAGTGAGTTTGGCGGTCAGCACAGATACGCAGTATTTT | CASSLVSLAVSTDTQYF